What follows are 16 T cell receptor beta chains derived from one specimen sequenced in a study of T cell repertoires in cytomegalovirus infection. MiXCR, run by TCRdb on the reads, gives a single entry per CDR3 protein. The profile covers hundreds of thousands of distinct CDR3 sequences, with approximately 42% appearing a single time and around 44% taken by the ten largest. For these receptors, no antigen is known. Source: cultured PBMCs, taken from culture after CMV antigen stimulation. The receptors originated from a human donor in good health (CMV status not recorded). Some clones in this sample may be carry-over from other donors' samples.

The V call is TRBV2, the J call TRBJ2-7; 8 bases agree with TRBD1. After removal of 5 bases from V and 4 bases from J, the junction contained 10 bases not matched to a gene. CDR3 size: 15 residues. The germline V gene has CDR1 SNHLY and CDR2 FYNNEI. The CDR3 nucleotides are TGTGCCAGCAGTCACGCCCGGACAGGGCGTTACGAGCAGTACTTC. This codes for CASSHARTGRYEQYF.

This clonotype was counted only a few times. This chain joins TRBV7-2 and TRBJ2-5; D ambiguous. V lost 5 bases and J lost 5, with 12 bases in between. Germline V gives CDR1 SGHTA, CDR2 FQGNSA. The CDR3 consists of 13 residues. This chain's CDR3 is CASSPHPVETQYF. CDR3 DNA sequence: TGTGCCAGCAGCCCTCACCCCGTGGAGACCCAGTACTTC.

This clonotype was seen just once. The chain is built from TRBV19 and TRBJ1-1; D unclear. This CDR3 has 13 residues. With 3 bases removed from V and 5 bases from J, the gap between germline ends came to 10 bases. Germline CDR1 LNHDA, CDR2 SQIVND (reference sequence). The CDR3 reads CASSIAPYTEAFF. The CDR3 DNA sequence: TGTGCCAGTAGTATCGCCCCTTATACTGAAGCTTTCTTT. The full variable domain, in which reference TRBV19 and TRBJ1-1 provide the parts outside the CDR3, is DGGITQSPKYLFRKEGQNVTLSCEQNLNHDAMYWYRQDPGQGLRLIYYSQIVNDFQKGDIAEGYSVSREKKESFPLTVTSAQKNPTAFYLCASSIAPYTEAFFGQGTRLTVV.

This sequence joins TRBV2 and TRBJ2-7, with a weak D call TRBD1 (6 bases). Germline V CDR1 and CDR2: SNHLY, FYNNEI. The CDR3 extends over 17 amino acids. V dropped 6 bases and J dropped 2 bases, with 23 bases sitting between them. CDR3 DNA sequence: TGTGCCAGCAGAGGGACAAGGGTCGATGGGGGTACCTACGAGCAGTACTTC. Its protein product is CASRGTRVDGGTYEQYF.

This clonotype was found a few times. This chain uses TRBV7-2 with TRBJ2-3, with D perhaps TRBD1 (5 bases). Trimming took off 2 bases at V and 1 base at J, with 22 bases between the two ends. Germline values: CDR1 SGHTA, CDR2 FQGNSA. This CDR3 region has 19 residues. The CDR3 spells CASSLSGGAEGFGTDTQYF. CDR3 in DNA: TGTGCCAGCAGCTTATCGGGTGGGGCGGAAGGTTTTGGCACAGATACGCAGTATTTT.

V usage is TRBV7-2 and J usage is TRBJ2-7; 12 positions match TRBD1. V shed 3 bases and J 7 bases; nucleotides not matched to a gene: 7. The CDR3 runs 15 residues. Germline CDR1 SGHTA, CDR2 FQGNSA. The CDR3 region has the DNA TGTGCCAGCAGCTTTTTGGGACAGGGGGCGAAAGAGCAGTACTTC. It encodes CASSFLGQGAKEQYF.

This clonotype was recorded a few times. The chain links TRBV7-2 to TRBJ1-2; 7 nucleotides line up with TRBD1. From germline, CDR1 is SGHTA and CDR2 FQGNSA. The V segment lost 1 base and the J segment 3 bases; nucleotides outside the gene matches: 8. This CDR3 is 16 amino acids long. DNA of the CDR3: TGTGCCAGCAGCTTAGACGCCCCGGGACAGTACTATGGCTACACCTTC. It encodes CASSLDAPGQYYGYTF.

The CDR3 spells CASSPVREQFF. CDR3 nucleotides: TGTGCCAGCAGCCCCGTACGTGAGCAGTTCTTC. The rearrangement links TRBV11-2 to TRBJ2-1; D gene uncertain. The CDR3 totals 11 residues. Germline V gene data show CDR1 as SGHAT and CDR2 as FQNNGV. Trimming stripped 5 bases from V and 9 bases from J, with 8 bases between.

V gene TRBV7-8 combines with J gene TRBJ1-1, with D uncertain. The germline V and J ends were trimmed by 4 bases and 0 bases, with 6 bases remaining between them. The CDR3 runs 13 residues. Germline V CDR1 and CDR2: SGHVS, FQNEAQ. The CDR3 DNA reads as TGTGCCAGCAGCTATATCCTGAACACTGAAGCTTTCTTT. Encoded protein: CASSYILNTEAFF.

The chain carries TRBV7-6 and TRBJ1-3; 7 positions agree with TRBD1. V dropped 2 bases and J dropped 4; count of bases not matched to a gene: 5. The CDR3 extends over 15 amino acids. Looked up from germline, CDR1 is SGHVS and CDR2 is FNYEAQ. DNA of the CDR3: TGTGCCAGCAGCTTATATGACAGGGCGGGAAACACCATATATTTT. It codes for CASSLYDRAGNTIYF.

Many counts were recorded for this clonotype. The CDR3 loop reads CASSQITPGKGGNEQYF. For the CDR3, the DNA is TGTGCCAGCAGCCAAATTACACCCGGTAAGGGTGGGAACGAGCAGTACTTC. This sequence joins TRBV7-2 and TRBJ2-7; no firm D call. With 5 bases removed from V and 5 bases from J, the gap between germline ends came to 25 bases. The CDR3 runs to 17 residues. Germline loops: CDR1 SGHTA, CDR2 FQGNSA.

The V and J genes are TRBV5-1 and TRBJ2-1; TRBD1 matches at 9 bases. V shed 0 bases and J 7 bases; nucleotides not matched to a gene: 11. The germline CDR1 and CDR2 sequences are SGHRS and YFSETQ. This CDR3 region has 17 residues. CDR3 amino acids: CASSLAGLGTGWNEQFF. The DNA for the CDR3 is TGCGCCAGCAGCTTGGCCGGATTGGGGACAGGGTGGAATGAGCAGTTCTTC.

This clonotype turned up a few times. The V call is TRBV7-2, the J call TRBJ2-7; 9 bases fit TRBD1. The germline gives CDR1 SGHTA, CDR2 FQGNSA. This CDR3 spans 15 amino acids. The trim removed 4 bases at V and 3 bases at J, leaving 7 bases unmatched. The CDR3 spells CASSYDRGNLYEQYF. The CDR3 bases are TGTGCCAGCAGCTACGACAGGGGGAACCTCTACGAGCAGTACTTC.

This chain links TRBV6-1 with TRBJ2-3; a weak D match, TRBD1 (6 bases). Germline loops: CDR1 MNHNS, CDR2 SASEGT. The CDR3 spans 17 residues. V shed 5 bases and J shed 0 bases, with 18 bases lying between them. CDR3 amino acids: CASSYPLTGSSTDTQYF. The CDR3, as DNA: TGTGCCAGCAGTTACCCCCTAACAGGGAGTAGCACAGATACGCAGTATTTT.

This sequence joins TRBV10-3 and TRBJ2-1, with D perhaps matching TRBD1 (5 bases). CDR3 length: 13 residues. V was trimmed by 6 bases and J by 4 bases, leaving 10 bases between them. The V gene's germline CDR1 is ENHRY and CDR2 SYGVKD. The CDR3 sequence is CAIRQGLYNEQFF. CDR3 DNA sequence: TGTGCCATCAGGCAGGGTCTGTACAATGAGCAGTTCTTC.

V and J are TRBV6-1 and TRBJ2-7, with D possibly being TRBD1 (6 bases). V gave up 5 bases and J gave up 6 bases, with 11 bases separating them. In germline, CDR1 is MNHNS, CDR2 SASEGT. The CDR3 extends over 12 amino acids. The CDR3 loop is CASSYRDREQYF. DNA for the CDR3: TGTGCCAGCAGTTACAGGGATCGCGAGCAGTACTTC.